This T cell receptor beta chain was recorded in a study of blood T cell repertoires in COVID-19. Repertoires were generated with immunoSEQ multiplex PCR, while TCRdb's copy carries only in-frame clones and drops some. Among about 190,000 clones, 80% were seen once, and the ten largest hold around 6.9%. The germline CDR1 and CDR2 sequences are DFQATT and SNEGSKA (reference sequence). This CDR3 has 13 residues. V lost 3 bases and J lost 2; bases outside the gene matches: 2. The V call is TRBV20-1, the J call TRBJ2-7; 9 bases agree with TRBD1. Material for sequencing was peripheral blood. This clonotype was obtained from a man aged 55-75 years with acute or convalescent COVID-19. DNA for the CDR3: TGCAGTGCTAGTCGGACAGGGGCCTACGAGCAGTACTTC. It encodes CSASRTGAYEQYF.